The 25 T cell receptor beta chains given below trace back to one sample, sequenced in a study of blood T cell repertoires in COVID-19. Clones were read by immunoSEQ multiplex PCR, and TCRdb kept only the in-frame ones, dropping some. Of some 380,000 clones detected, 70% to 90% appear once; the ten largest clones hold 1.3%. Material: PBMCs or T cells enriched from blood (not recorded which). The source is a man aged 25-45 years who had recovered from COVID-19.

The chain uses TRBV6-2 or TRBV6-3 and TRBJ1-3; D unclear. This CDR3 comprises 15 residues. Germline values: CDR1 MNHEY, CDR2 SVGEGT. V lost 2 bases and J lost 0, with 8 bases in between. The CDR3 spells CASSYPVISGNTIYF. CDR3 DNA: TGTGCCAGCAGTTACCCCGTAATCTCTGGAAACACCATATATTTT.

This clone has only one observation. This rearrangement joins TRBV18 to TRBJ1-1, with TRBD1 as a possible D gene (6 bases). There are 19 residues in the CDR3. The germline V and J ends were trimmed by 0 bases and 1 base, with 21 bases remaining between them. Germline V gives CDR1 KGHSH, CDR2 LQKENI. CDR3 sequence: CASSPPLDSYRDRNTEAFF. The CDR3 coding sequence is TGTGCCAGCTCACCACCCCTGGATTCTTACAGGGACCGGAACACTGAAGCTTTCTTT.

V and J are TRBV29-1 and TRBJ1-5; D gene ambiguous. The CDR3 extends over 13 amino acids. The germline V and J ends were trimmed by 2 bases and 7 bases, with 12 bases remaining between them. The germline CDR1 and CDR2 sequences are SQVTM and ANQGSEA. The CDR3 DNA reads TGCAGCGTTGAAAATGGCCGAGGGCAGCCCCAGCATTTT. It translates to CSVENGRGQPQHF.

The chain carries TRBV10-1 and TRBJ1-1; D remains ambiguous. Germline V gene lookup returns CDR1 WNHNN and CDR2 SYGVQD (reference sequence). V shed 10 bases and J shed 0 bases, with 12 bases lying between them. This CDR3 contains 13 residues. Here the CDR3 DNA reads TGCGCCACCTCCGTATCTATGAACACTGAAGCTTTCTTT. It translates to CATSVSMNTEAFF.

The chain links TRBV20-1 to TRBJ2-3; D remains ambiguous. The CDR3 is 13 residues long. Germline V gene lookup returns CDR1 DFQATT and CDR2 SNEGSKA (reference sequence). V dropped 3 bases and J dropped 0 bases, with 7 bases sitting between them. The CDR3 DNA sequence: TGCAGTGCTAGTTGGGCTAGCACAGATACGCAGTATTTT. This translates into CSASWASTDTQYF.

CDR3 bases: TGTGCCAGCAAGGGGGGGACAGGGGCCTACGAGCAGTACTTC. This sequence encodes CASKGGTGAYEQYF. This chain uses TRBV7-9 with TRBJ2-7; 10 bases fit TRBD1. This CDR3 spans 14 amino acids. The ends lost 7 bases at V and 2 bases at J; junction bases unmatched: 5. Germline V lookup: CDR1 SEHNR, CDR2 FQNEAQ (reference sequence).

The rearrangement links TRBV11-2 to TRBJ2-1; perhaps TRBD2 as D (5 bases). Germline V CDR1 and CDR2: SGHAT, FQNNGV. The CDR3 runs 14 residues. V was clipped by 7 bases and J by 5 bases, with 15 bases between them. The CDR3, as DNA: TGTGCCAGCACCTACGGAGGCGAAAACAATGAGCAGTTCTTC. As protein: CASTYGGENNEQFF.

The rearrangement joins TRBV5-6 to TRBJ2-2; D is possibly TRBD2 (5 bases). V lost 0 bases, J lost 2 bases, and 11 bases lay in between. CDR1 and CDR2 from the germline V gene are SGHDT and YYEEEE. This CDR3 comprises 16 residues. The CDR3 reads CASSLGSSYNTGELFF. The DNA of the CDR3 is TGTGCCAGCAGCTTGGGGTCTAGCTATAACACCGGGGAGCTGTTTTTT. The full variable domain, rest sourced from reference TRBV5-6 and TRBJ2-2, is DAGVTQSPTHLIKTRGQQVTLRCSPKSGHDTVSWYQQALGQGPQFIFQYYEEEERQRGNFPDRFSGHQFPNYSSELNVNALLLGDSALYLCASSLGSSYNTGELFFGEGSRLTVL.

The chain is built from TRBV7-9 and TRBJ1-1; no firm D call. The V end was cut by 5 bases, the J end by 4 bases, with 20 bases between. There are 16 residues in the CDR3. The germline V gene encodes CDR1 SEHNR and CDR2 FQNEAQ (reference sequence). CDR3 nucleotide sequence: TGTGCCAGCAGCCGACCTCTTGGGGAGGAGGGCACTGAAGCTTTCTTT. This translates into CASSRPLGEEGTEAFF.

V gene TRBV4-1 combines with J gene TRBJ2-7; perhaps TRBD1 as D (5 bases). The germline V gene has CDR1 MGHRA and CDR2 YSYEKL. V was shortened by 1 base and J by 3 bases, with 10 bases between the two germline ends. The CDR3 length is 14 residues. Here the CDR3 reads CASSQVDRDYEQYF. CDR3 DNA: TGCGCCAGCAGCCAAGTCGACAGAGACTACGAGCAGTACTTC.

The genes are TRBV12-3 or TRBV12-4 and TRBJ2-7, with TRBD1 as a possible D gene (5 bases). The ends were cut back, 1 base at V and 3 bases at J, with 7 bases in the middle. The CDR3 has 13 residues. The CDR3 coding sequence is TGTGCCAGCAGTTTAGGACAGAACTACGAGCAGTACTTC. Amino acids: CASSLGQNYEQYF.

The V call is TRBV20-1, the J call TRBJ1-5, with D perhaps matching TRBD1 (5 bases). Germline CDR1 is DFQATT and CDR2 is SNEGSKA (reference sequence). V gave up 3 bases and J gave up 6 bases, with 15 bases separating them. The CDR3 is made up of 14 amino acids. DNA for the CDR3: TGCAGTGCTAGTAACCAGGGATCGGTTCAGCCCCAGCATTTT. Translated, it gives CSASNQGSVQPQHF.

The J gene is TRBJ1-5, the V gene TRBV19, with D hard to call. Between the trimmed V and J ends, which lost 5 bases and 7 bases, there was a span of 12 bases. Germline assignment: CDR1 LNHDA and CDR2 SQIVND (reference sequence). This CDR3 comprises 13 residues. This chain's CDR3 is CASSDTRRQPQHF. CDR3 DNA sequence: TGTGCCAGTAGTGACACCAGAAGGCAGCCCCAGCATTTT. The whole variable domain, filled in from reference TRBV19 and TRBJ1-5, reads DGGITQSPKYLFRKEGQNVTLSCEQNLNHDAMYWYRQDPGQGLRLIYYSQIVNDFQKGDIAEGYSVSREKKESFPLTVTSAQKNPTAFYLCASSDTRRQPQHFGDGTRLSIL.

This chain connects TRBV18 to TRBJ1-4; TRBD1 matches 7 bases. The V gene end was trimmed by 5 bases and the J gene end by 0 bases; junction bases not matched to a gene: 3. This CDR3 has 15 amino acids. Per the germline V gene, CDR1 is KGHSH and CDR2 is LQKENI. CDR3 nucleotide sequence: TGTGCCAGCTCATCGACAGGGACAACTAATGAAAAACTGTTTTTT. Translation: CASSSTGTTNEKLFF.

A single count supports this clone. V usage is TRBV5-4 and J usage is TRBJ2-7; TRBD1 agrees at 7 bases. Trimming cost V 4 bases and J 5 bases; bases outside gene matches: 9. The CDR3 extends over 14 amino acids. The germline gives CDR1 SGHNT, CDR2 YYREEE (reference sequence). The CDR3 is CASSPPTGYNEQYF. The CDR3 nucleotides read TGTGCCAGCAGCCCACCGACAGGGTACAACGAGCAGTACTTC.

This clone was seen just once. The CDR3 DNA sequence: TGTGCCAGCTCACCATCACAGGCGAGCTACACCTTC. Translating gives CASSPSQASYTF. The chain has TRBV18 and TRBJ1-2; perhaps TRBD1 as D (5 bases). CDR3 size: 12 residues. Trimming pared 2 bases from V and 9 bases from J, leaving 10 bases between. Germline-derived CDR1 and CDR2 are KGHSH and LQKENI.

CDR3 in amino acids: CASSERRPLAGETQYF. CDR3 sequence (DNA): TGTGCCAGCAGCGAACGGAGGCCGCTAGCGGGGGAGACCCAGTACTTC. V is TRBV2 and J is TRBJ2-5, with 9 bases aligning to TRBD2. The length of the CDR3 is 16 residues. V was clipped by 6 bases and J by 5 bases; unmatched bases: 13. Germline values: CDR1 SNHLY, CDR2 FYNNEI.

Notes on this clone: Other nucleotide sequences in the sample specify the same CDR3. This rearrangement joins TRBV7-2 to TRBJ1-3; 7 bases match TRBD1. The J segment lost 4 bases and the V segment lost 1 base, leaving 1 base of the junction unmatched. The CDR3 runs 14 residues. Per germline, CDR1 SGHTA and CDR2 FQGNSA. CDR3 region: CASSLGTGGNTIYF. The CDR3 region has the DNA TGTGCCAGCAGCTTAGGGACAGGAGGAAACACCATATATTTT.

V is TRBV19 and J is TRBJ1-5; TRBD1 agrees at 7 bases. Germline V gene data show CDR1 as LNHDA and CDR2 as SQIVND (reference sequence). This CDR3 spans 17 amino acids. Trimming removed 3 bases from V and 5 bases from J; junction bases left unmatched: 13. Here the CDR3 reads CASSIIAAGGIHQPQHF. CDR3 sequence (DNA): TGTGCCAGTAGTATTATTGCGGCAGGGGGTATCCATCAGCCCCAGCATTTT.

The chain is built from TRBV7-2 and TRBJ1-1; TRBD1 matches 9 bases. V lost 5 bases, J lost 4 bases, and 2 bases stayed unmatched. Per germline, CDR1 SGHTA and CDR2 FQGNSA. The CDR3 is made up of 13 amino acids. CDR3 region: CASSDRGGTEAFF. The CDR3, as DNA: TGTGCCAGCAGCGACAGGGGGGGCACTGAAGCTTTCTTT. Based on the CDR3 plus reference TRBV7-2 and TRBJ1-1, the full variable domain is GAGVSQSPSNKVTEKGKDVELRCDPISGHTALYWYRQSLGQGLEFLIYFQGNSAPDKSGLPSDRFSAERTGGSVSTLTIQRTQQEDSAVYLCASSDRGGTEAFFGQGTRLTVV.

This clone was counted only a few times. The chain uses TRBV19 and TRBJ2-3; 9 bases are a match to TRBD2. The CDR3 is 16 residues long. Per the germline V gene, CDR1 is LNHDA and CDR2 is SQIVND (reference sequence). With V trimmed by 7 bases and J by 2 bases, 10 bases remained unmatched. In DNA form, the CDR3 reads TGTGCCAGTAAGCCAGGGGCTAGCGGGGACACAGATACGCAGTATTTT. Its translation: CASKPGASGDTDTQYF.

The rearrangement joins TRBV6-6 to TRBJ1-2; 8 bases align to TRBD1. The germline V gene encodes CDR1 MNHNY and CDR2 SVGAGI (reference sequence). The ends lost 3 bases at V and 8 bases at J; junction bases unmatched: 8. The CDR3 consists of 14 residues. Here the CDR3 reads CASSYYETGEGYTF. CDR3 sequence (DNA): TGTGCCAGCAGTTATTATGAGACAGGGGAGGGCTACACCTTC.

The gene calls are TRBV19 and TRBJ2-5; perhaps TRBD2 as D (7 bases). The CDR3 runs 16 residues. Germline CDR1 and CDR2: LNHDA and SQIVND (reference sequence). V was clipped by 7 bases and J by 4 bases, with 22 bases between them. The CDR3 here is CASNGGSGGARETQYF. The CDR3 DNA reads TGTGCCAGTAATGGGGGGTCTGGGGGGGCGAGAGAGACCCAGTACTTC.

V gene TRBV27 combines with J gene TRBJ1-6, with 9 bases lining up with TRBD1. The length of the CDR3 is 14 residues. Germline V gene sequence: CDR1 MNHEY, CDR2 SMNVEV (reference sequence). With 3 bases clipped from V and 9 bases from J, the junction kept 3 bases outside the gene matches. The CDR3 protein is CASSFGTGISPLHF. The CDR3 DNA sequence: TGTGCCAGCAGTTTCGGGACAGGGATTTCACCCCTCCACTTT.

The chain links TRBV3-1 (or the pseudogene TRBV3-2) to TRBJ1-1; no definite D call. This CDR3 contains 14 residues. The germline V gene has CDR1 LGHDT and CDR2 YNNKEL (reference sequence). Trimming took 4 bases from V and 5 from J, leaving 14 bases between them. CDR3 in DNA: TGTGCCAGCAGCCCACTTCGCGGAGGGACTGAAGCTTTCTTT. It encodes CASSPLRGGTEAFF.